The T cell receptor beta chain described here comes from a study of T cell responses to AZD1222 COVID-19 vaccine. Germline CDR1 and CDR2: SQVTM and ANQGSEA. V lost 6 bases, J lost 9 bases, and 18 bases lay in between. The CDR3 runs to 12 residues. Comments on this clone: The antigen remains unidentified.

Sequencing used immunoSEQ multiplex PCR; TCRdb keeps in-frame clones, though not all of them. The sample includes about 140,000 clones, roughly 92% of them seen just once. Regarding the study as a whole: Repertoires in all cases were sampled only once the peak T cell response had passed. White British donors predominated, females outnumbered males, and clonal diversity was possibly underestimated. Per reports, nearly half of all spike-specific TCRs target regions that are unmutated in variants. At baseline, just 6 or 7 AZD1222 recipients tested seropositive.

The sequence was collected from an adult in good health. Specimen: peripheral blood, collected on day 0 of AZD1222 vaccination. J is TRBJ2-7 and V is TRBV29-1; TRBD1 might be the D (6 bases). The CDR3 DNA follows: TGCAGCGTCAAGCAACAGGGTCCTGGGCAGTACTTC. It translates to CSVKQQGPGQYF.